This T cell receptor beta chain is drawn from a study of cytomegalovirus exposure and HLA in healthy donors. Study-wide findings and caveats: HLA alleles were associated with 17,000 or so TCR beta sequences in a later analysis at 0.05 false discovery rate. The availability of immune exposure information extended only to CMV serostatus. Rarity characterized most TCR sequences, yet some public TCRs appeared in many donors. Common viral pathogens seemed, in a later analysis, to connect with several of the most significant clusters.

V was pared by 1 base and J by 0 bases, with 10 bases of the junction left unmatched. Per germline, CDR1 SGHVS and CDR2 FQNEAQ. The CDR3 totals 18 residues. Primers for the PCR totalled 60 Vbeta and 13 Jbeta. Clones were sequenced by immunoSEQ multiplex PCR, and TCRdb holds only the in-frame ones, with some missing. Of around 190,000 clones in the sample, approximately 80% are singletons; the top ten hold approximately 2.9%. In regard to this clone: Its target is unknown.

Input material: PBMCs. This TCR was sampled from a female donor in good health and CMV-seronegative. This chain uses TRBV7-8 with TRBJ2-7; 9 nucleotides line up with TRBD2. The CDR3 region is CASSLVRDLAGSSYEQYF. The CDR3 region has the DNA TGTGCCAGCAGCTTAGTCCGGGATCTAGCGGGAAGCTCCTACGAGCAGTACTTC. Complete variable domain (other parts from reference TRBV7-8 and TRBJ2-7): GAGVSQSPRYKVAKRGQDVALRCDPISGHVSLFWYQQALGQGPEFLTYFQNEAQLDKSGLPSDRFFAERPEGSVSTLKIQRTQQEDSAVYLCASSLVRDLAGSSYEQYFGPGTRLTVT.